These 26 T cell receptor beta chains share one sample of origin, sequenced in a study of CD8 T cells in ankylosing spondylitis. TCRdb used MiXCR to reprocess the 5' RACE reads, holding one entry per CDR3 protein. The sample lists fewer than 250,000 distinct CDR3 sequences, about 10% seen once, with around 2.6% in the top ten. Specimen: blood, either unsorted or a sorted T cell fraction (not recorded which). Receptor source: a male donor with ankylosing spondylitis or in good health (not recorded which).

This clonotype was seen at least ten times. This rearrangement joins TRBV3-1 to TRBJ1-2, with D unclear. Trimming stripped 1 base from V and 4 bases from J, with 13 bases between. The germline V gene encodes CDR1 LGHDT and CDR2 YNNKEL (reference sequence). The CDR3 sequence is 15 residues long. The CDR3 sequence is CASSQAQADLYGYTF. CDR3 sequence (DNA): TGTGCCAGCAGCCAAGCCCAGGCAGATCTCTATGGCTACACCTTC.

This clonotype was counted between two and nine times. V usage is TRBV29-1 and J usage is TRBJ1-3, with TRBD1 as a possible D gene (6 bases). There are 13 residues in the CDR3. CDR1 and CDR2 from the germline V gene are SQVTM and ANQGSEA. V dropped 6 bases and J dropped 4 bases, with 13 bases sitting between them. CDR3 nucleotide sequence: TGCAGCGTACAGGGCTCGGGAGGAAACACCATATATTTT. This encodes CSVQGSGGNTIYF.

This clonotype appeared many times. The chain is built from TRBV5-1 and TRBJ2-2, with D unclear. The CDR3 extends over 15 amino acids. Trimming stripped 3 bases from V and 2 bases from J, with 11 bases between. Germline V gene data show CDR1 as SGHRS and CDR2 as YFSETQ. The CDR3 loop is CASSSGRVNTGELFF. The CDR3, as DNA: TGCGCCAGCAGCTCCGGACGGGTAAACACCGGGGAGCTGTTTTTT.

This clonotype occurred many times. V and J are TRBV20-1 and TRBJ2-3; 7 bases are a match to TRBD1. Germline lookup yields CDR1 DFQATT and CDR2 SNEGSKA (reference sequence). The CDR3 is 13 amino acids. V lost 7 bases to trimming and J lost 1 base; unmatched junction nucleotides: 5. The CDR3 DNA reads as TGCAGTGAGAGGGGGCTTGGCACAGATACGCAGTATTTT. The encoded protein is CSERGLGTDTQYF.

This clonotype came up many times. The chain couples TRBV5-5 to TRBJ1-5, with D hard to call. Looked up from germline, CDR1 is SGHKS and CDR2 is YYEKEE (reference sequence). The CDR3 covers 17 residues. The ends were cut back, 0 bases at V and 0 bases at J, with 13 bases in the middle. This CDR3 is CASSLAGSAGSNQPQHF. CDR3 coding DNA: TGTGCCAGCAGCTTGGCCGGCAGTGCCGGTAGCAATCAGCCCCAGCATTTT.

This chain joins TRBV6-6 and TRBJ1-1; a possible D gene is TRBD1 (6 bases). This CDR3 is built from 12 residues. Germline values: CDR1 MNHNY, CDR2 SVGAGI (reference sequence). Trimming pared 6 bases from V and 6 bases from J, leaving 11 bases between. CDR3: CASSPPGAEAFF. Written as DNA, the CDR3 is TGTGCCAGCAGCCCACCAGGGGCTGAAGCTTTCTTT.

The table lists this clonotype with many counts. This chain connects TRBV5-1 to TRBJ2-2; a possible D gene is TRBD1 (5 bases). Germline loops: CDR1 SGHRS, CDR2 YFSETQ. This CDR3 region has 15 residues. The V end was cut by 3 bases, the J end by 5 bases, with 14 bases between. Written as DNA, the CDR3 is TGCGCCAGCAGCTCGTCGACAGACCCAACCGGGGAGCTGTTTTTT. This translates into CASSSSTDPTGELFF. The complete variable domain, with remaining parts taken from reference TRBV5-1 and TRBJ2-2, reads KAGVTQTPRYLIKTRGQQVTLSCSPISGHRSVSWYQQTPGQGLQFLFEYFSETQRNKGNFPGRFSGRQFSNSRSEMNVSTLELGDSALYLCASSSSTDPTGELFFGEGSRLTVL.

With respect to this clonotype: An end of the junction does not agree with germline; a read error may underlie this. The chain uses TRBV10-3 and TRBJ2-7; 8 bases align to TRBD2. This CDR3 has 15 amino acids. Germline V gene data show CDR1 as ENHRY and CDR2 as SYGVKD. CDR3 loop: CAISAGLAGSYEQCF. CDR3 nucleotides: TGTGCCATCAGTGCGGGGCTAGCGGGCTCCTACGAGCAGTGCTTC.

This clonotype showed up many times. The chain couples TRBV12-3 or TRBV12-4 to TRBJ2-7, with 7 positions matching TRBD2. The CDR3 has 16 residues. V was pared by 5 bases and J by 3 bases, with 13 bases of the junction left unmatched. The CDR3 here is CASSPKVLANRYEQYF. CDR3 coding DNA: TGTGCCAGCAGTCCCAAGGTACTAGCGAACCGCTACGAGCAGTACTTC.

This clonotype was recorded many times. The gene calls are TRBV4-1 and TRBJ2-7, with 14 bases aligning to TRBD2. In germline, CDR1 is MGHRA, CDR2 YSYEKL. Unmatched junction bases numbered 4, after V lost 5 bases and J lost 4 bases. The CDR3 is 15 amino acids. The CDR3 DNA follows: TGCGCCAGCAGCGGACGGACTAGCGGGAGGTACGAGCAGTACTTC. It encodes CASSGRTSGRYEQYF.

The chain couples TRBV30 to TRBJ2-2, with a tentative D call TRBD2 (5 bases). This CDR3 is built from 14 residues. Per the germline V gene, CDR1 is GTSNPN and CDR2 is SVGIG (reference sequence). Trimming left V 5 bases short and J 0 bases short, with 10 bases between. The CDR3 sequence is CAWRSEANTGELFF. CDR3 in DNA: TGTGCCTGGCGTAGCGAAGCGAACACCGGGGAGCTGTTTTTT.

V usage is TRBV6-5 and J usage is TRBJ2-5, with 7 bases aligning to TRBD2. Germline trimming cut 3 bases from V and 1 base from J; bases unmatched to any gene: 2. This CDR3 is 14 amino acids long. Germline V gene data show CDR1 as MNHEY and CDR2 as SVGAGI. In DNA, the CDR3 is TGTGCCAGCAGTTATCGGGAGGCCCAAGAGACCCAGTACTTC. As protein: CASSYREAQETQYF.

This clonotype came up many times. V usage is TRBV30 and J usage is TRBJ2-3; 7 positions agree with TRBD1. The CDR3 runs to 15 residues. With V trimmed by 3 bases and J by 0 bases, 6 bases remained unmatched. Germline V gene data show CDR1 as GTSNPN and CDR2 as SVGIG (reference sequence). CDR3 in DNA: TGTGCCTGGAGAAACAGGGGTGGAAGCACAGATACGCAGTATTTT. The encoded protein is CAWRNRGGSTDTQYF.

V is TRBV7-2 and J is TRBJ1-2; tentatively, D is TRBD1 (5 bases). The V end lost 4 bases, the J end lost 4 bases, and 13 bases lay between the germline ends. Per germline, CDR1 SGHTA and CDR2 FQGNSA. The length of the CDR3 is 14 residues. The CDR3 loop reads CASSSGGGSYGYTF. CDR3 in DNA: TGTGCCAGCAGCTCCGGGGGAGGCAGCTATGGCTACACCTTC.

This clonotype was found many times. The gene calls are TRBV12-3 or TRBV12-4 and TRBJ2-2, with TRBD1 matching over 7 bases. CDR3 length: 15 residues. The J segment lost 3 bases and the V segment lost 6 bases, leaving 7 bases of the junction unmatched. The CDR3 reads CASRPRTGDTGELFF. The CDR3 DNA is TGTGCCAGCAGGCCCCGGACAGGAGACACCGGGGAGCTGTTTTTT.

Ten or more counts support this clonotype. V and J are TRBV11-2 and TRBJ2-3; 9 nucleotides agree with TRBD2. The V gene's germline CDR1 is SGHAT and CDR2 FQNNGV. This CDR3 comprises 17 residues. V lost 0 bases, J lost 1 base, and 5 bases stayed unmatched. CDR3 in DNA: TGTGCCAGCAGCTTAGACCACAAGCGGGGGGGCACAGATACGCAGTATTTT. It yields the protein CASSLDHKRGGTDTQYF.

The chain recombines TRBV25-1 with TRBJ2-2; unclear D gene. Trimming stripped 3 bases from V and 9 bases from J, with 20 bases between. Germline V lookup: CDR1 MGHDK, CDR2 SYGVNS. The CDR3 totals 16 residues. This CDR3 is CASSDILLILLRELFF. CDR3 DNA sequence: TGTGCCAGCAGTGACATCCTGTTAATCCTTTTGAGGGAGCTGTTTTTT.

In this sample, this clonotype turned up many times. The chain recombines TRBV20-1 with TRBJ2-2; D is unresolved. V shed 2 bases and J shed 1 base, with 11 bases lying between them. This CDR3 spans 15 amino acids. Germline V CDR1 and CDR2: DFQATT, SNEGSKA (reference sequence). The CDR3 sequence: CSARSVQENTGELFF. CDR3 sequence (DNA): TGCAGTGCTAGATCCGTTCAGGAGAACACCGGGGAGCTGTTTTTT.

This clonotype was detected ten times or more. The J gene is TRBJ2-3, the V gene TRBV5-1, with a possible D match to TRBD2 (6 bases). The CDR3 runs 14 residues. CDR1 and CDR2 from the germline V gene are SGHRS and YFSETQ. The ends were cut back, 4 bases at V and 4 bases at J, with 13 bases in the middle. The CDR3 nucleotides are TGCGCCAGCAGCCAAGACCCTAGCGCAGATACGCAGTATTTT. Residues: CASSQDPSADTQYF.

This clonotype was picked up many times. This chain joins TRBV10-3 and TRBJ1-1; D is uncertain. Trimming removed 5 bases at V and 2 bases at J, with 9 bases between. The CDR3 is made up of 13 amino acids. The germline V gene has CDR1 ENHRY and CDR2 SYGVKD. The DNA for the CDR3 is TGTGCCATCAGTTTGGACGGTAACACTGAAGCTTTCTTT. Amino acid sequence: CAISLDGNTEAFF.

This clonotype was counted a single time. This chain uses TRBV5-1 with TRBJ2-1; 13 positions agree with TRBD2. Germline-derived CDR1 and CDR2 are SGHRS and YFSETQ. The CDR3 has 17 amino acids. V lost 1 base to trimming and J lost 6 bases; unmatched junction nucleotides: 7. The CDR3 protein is CASSLTSGGAFPNEQFF. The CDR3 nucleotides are TGCGCCAGCAGCTTGACTAGCGGGGGGGCTTTCCCCAATGAGCAGTTCTTC.

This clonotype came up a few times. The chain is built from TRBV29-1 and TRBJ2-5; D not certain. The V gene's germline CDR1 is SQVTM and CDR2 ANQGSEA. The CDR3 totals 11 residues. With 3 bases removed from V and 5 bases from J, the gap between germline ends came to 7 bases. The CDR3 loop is CSVEIGETQYF. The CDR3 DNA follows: TGCAGCGTTGAGATTGGCGAGACCCAGTACTTC.

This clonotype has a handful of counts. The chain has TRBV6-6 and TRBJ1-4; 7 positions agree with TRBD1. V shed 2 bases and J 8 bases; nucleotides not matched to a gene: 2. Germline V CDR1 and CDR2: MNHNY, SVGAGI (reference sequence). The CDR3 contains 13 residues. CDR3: CASSYAGGEKLFF. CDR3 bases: TGTGCCAGCAGTTACGCAGGGGGGGAAAAACTGTTTTTT.

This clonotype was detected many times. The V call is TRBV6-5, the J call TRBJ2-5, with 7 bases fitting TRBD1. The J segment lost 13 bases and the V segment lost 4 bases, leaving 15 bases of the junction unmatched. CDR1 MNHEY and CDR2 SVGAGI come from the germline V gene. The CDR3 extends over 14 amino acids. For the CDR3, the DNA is TGTGCCAGCAGTTCGGGACAGAGAGTGGGGAGACCGTACTTC. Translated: CASSSGQRVGRPYF.

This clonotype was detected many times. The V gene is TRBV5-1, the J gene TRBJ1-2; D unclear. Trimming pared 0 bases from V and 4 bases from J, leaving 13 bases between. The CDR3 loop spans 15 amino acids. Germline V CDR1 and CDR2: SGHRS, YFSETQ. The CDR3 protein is CASSLEGINTYGYTF. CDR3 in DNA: TGCGCCAGCAGCTTGGAGGGAATCAATACCTATGGCTACACCTTC.

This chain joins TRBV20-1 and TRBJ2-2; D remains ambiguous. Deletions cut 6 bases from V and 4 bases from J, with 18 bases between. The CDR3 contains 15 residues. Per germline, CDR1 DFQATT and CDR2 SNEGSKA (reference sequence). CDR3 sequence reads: CSAHRGPPGTGELFF. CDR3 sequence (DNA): TGCAGTGCCCACCGCGGACCCCCCGGCACCGGGGAGCTGTTTTTT.